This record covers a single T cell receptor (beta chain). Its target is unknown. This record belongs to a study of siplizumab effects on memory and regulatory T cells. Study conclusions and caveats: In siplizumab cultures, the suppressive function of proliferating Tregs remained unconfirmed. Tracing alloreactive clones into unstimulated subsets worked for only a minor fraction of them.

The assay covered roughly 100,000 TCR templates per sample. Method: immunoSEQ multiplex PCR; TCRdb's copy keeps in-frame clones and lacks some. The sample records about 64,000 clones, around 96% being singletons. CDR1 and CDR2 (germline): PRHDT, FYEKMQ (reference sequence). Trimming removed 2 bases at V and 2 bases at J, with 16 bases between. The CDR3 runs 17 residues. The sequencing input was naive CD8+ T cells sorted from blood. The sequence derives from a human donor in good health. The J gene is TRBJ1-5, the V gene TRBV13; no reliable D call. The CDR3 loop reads CASSLNAGFRGNQPQHF. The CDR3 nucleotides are TGTGCCAGCAGCTTAAATGCGGGGTTCAGAGGCAATCAGCCCCAGCATTTT.